The present T cell receptor (beta chain) was sequenced within a study of OX40 agonist ivuxolimab in advanced cancers. In the study overall: The patients got ivuxolimab, which is an agonistic anti-OX40 (CD134) antibody. Three partial responders included one hepatocellular carcinoma patient and two cutaneous melanoma patients.

Germline values: CDR1 SGHTA, CDR2 FQGNSA. This CDR3 comprises 15 residues. V was pared by 1 base and J by 2 bases, with 9 bases between. Sequencing was performed with immunoSEQ multiplex PCR; in TCRdb, only in-frame clones are kept and a portion is missing. The data show some 74,000 clones, about 85% seen once. The sample holds one count of this clone. Autoimmune disease history or systemic immunosuppression meant exclusion. This chain links TRBV7-2 with TRBJ2-1; D tentatively fits TRBD1 or TRBD2 (5 bases each). This specimen was CD4+ or CD8+ T cells sorted from blood, taken in a trial of the OX40 agonist ivuxolimab. The sequence was obtained from an adult with an advanced solid tumor such as melanoma, head and neck, liver or kidney cancer. DNA of the CDR3: TGTGCCAGCAGCTTAGACCGGGGCACCTACAATGAGCAGTTCTTC. It encodes CASSLDRGTYNEQFF.